One T cell receptor (beta chain) is described in this entry. The antigen remains undetermined. Collection of blood occurred at baseline, at cycle 4 day 1, and at cycle 7 day 1. The sample originates from a study of OX40 agonist ivuxolimab in advanced cancers. General study points: In the 0.1-3.0 mg/kg groups, partial responders showed among the lowest expansion.

Produced via immunoSEQ multiplex PCR; TCRdb's table is partial and in-frame only. The sample has tens of thousands of clones, roughly 86% seen once. Germline V lookup: CDR1 MNHEY, CDR2 SVGAGI. Unmatched junction bases numbered 5, after V lost 6 bases and J lost 3 bases. The CDR3 contains 13 residues. The chain joins TRBV6-5 to TRBJ2-7, with TRBD1 matching over 7 bases. The source was CD4+ or CD8+ T cells sorted from blood, collected in a trial of the OX40 agonist ivuxolimab. The clonotype was recovered from an adult with an advanced solid tumor such as melanoma, head and neck, liver or kidney cancer. The CDR3 nucleotides are TGTGCCAGCAGCCCGGGACAGTACTACGAGCAGTACTTC. The encoded protein is CASSPGQYYEQYF.